This T cell receptor beta chain comes out of a study of cytomegalovirus exposure and HLA in healthy donors (dated by TCRdb to about 2017). Some background on the complete study: A later analysis indicated that the 130 or so validation repertoires were generated on the platform also employed for the approximately 700 repertoires of the first cohort. To predict cytomegalovirus infection status, the study combined high-throughput TCR immunosequencing, statistical association of individual TCRs with disease status, and machine learning. The study aimed to test whether signatures of past pathogen exposure could be identified by cataloging public T cell receptors. Along with the approximately 600-subject first cohort, a separate validation cohort of over 90 different subjects was used. Here is what the overall study found, with its caveats: The study listed 164 TCR beta chains as associated with cytomegalovirus. It was suggested by the authors that the approach could potentially be generalized to other disease states and immunological phenotypes. While some public TCRs were present in many individuals, most TCR sequences turned up only very rarely across donors. The classifier was reported to diagnose cytomegalovirus status with high specificity and sensitivity in both the original cohort and the validation cohort. All 110 or so repertoires were used to score co-occurrence in the validation cohort in a later analysis, because that analysis had no HLA typing for the cohort. Of the cluster scores, roughly 95% were above 0 in a later analysis, which found that TCRs clustered in the first cohort also tended to co-occur in the approximately 120 validation repertoires. In vitro tests confirmed that a few of the cytomegalovirus-associated TCR beta chains recognize cytomegalovirus antigens.

CDR3 length: 15 amino acids, cysteine to phenylalanine. Here the CDR3 DNA is all that survives: 45 bases in frame from base 1. The germline V gene provides CDR1 ENHRY and CDR2 SYGVKD. The junction shows trimming of 10 bases on V and 3 bases on J, and the gene matches do not reach 11 bases of it. To prepare the library, the immunoSEQ multiplex PCR assay was applied. The original methods were these. A statistical classification framework was built for diagnosing cytomegalovirus status from the catalog of TCR beta chain sequences. The source is immuneACCESS, and TCRdb retained only in-frame sequences with V and J called. Part of the clones is not carried over; for the studies checked, unresolved V genes explain less than half of this, and the remainder is unexplained. V, J and clone size derive from that table, while D and trimming were established from the DNA sequence. The sample table shows about 65,000 clones, and just over 90% are seen once. The top ten clonotypes cover over 1% of the sample.

Worth noting for this clone: It lacks a known antigen. No base quality information exists; no much larger clone differs at one position.

The donors belonged to the validation cohort of roughly 120 subjects, which was separate from the roughly 700-subject first cohort. The sequence was obtained from a woman aged 18-35 years in good health and CMV-seronegative. The sequence links TRBV10-3 to TRBJ1-2, and 10 junctional nucleotides match TRBD1. The sequencing sample was made of PBMCs. At the DNA level, the sequence is TGTGCCACCAACTGGGACAGGGGCTCCCACTATGGCTACACCTTC. This is translated as CATNWDRGSHYGYTF.